At least ten counts were recorded for the clone carrying this TCR beta chain. These data belong to a study of human T cells and chemical hapten exposure. Turning to the study itself: Investigators sensitized approximately 2 cm by approximately 2 cm of upper inner arm skin with 2% DPC.

Individual cDNA molecules each carried unique molecular identifiers attached by the library. MiXCR was run by TCRdb on the RACE reads, yielding one entry per CDR3 protein. The sample lists 45,000 to 65,000 distinct CDR3 sequences, more than 8% seen once, with roughly 8.8% in the top ten. Described time point: pre-sensitization, week 0. Treatment noted: therapeutic diphenylcyclopropenone sensitization with weekly scalp DPC. This CDR3 spans 12 amino acids. Germline lookup yields CDR1 SGHTA and CDR2 FQGTGA. The V and J ends lost 0 bases and 8 bases respectively, with 5 bases between them. The starting material was whole blood, obtained in connection with sensitization to the hapten diphenylcyclopropenone (DPC). The sequence derives from a man aged 40-55 years with alopecia areata. Some clones in this sample may be carry-over from other donors' samples. The chain combines TRBV7-3 with TRBJ2-1; no firm D call. CDR3 loop: CASSLTGYEQFF. CDR3 nucleotide sequence: TGTGCCAGCAGCTTAACAGGTTATGAGCAGTTCTTC.